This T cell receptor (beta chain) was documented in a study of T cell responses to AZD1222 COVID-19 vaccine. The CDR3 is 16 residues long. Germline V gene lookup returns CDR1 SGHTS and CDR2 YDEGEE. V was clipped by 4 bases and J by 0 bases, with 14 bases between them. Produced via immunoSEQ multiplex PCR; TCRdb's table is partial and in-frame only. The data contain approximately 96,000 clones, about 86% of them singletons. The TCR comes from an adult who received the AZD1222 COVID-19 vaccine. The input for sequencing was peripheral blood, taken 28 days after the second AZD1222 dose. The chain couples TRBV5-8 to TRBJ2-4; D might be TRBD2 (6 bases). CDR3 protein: CASSPEGSQAKNIQYF. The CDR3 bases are TGTGCCAGCAGCCCGGAGGGCAGCCAAGCCAAAAACATTCAGTACTTC.